These 5 T cell receptor beta chains came from one sample sequenced in a study of T cell responses to AZD1222 COVID-19 vaccine. TCRdb keeps only in-frame clones here, not all; method: immunoSEQ multiplex PCR. The sample has 95,000 to 150,000 clones; roughly 87% are singletons. The material was peripheral blood, obtained on day 0 of AZD1222 vaccination. Receptors were obtained from an adult in good health.

The chain recombines TRBV29-1 with TRBJ1-2, with D possibly being TRBD1 (6 bases). This CDR3 region has 14 residues. V dropped 2 bases and J dropped 1 base, with 11 bases sitting between them. CDR1 is SQVTM, CDR2 ANQGSEA, per germline. The CDR3 DNA follows: TGCAGCGTTGAAAGGACCAGGGGTAACTATGGCTACACCTTC. Translated, it gives CSVERTRGNYGYTF.

This rearrangement joins TRBV4-1 to TRBJ2-3; D is possibly TRBD1 or TRBD2 (5 bases each). V dropped 1 base and J dropped 6 bases, with 14 bases sitting between them. The CDR3 is 15 amino acids. Germline V gene lookup returns CDR1 MGHRA and CDR2 YSYEKL. The CDR3 here is CASSQGGTSQDTQYF. The CDR3 DNA reads TGCGCCAGCAGCCAAGGGGGGACGAGCCAGGATACGCAGTATTTT.

The rearrangement uses TRBV5-4 and TRBJ2-7; 9 nucleotides align to TRBD2. Germline assignment: CDR1 SGHNT and CDR2 YYREEE (reference sequence). V was clipped by 1 base and J by 2 bases; unmatched bases: 4. This CDR3 has 15 residues. This CDR3 is CASSLSTSGPYEQYF. The DNA of the CDR3 is TGTGCCAGCAGCTTGTCGACTAGCGGACCCTACGAGCAGTACTTC.

The chain uses TRBV3-1 (or the pseudogene TRBV3-2) and TRBJ1-6; tentative D call: TRBD1 (5 bases). Trimming took off 1 base at V and 11 bases at J, with 12 bases between the two ends. Germline values: CDR1 LGHDT, CDR2 YNNKEL (reference sequence). The CDR3 covers 14 residues. DNA for the CDR3: TGTGCCAGCAGCCAAGGCCGCGGGGGAACACCCCTCCACTTT. Translating it yields CASSQGRGGTPLHF.

This chain connects TRBV27 to TRBJ1-5, with D unresolved. The CDR3 contains 14 residues. Germline CDR1 is MNHEY and CDR2 is SMNVEV (reference sequence). Trimming removed 10 bases from V and 0 bases from J, with 13 bases in between. CDR3 nucleotides: TGTGCCACCTCAGGTGGGCTTAGCAATCAGCCCCAGCATTTT. This translates into CATSGGLSNQPQHF.